The present entry profiles one TCR beta chain with its context. This sample stems from a study of T cell changes during pregnancy in multiple sclerosis. CDR3 size: 13 residues. Germline V gene data show CDR1 as SGHRS and CDR2 as YFSETQ. Trimming removed 0 bases at V and 5 bases at J, with 6 bases between. Repertoires were generated with immunoSEQ multiplex PCR, while TCRdb's copy carries only in-frame clones and drops some. The table records approximately 11,000 clones, 85% to 95% of them present only once. The chain employs TRBV5-1 and TRBJ1-5, with no clear D. The sample here was CD4+ T cells from peripheral blood mononuclear cells, taken before pregnancy. This clonotype was obtained from a female donor with multiple sclerosis, enrolled in a pregnancy study. DNA for the CDR3: TGCGCCAGCAGCTTGGGGGCCGATCAGCCCCAGCATTTT. This codes for CASSLGADQPQHF.